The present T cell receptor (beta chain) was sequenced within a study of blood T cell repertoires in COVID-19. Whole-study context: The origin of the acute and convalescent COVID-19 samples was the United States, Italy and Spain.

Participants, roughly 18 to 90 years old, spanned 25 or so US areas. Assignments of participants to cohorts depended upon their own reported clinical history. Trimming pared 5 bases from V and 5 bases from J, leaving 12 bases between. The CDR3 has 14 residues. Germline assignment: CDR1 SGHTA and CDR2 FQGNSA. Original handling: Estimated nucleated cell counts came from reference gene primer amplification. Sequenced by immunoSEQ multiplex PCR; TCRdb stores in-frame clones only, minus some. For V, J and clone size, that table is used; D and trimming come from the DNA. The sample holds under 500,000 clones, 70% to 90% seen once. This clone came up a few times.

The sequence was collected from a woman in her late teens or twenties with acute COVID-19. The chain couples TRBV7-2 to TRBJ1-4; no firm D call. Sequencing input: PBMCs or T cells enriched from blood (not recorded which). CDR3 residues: CASSPSGYNEKLFF. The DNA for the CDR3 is TGTGCCAGCAGCCCCTCGGGGTACAATGAAAAACTGTTTTTT. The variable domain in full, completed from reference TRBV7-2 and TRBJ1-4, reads GAGVSQSPSNKVTEKGKDVELRCDPISGHTALYWYRQSLGQGLEFLIYFQGNSAPDKSGLPSDRFSAERTGGSVSTLTIQRTQQEDSAVYLCASSPSGYNEKLFFGSGTQLSVL.